One and the same sample provided the 27 T cell receptor beta chains below, sequenced in a study of post-analysis software for immune sequencing data. Built from TCR beta cDNA, the libraries had unique molecular identifiers in them. TCRdb passed the PCR reads through MiXCR, listing each CDR3 protein once. The sample records hundreds of thousands of distinct CDR3 sequences, more than 50% being singletons. These TCRs are of unknown antigen specificity. General study points: Higher frequency in patients than in controls was seen for roughly five TRBV segments, with TRBV5-6, TRBV5-1 and TRBV20-1 among them.

The sample comprised blood. These receptors were taken from a girl aged 2 to 10 with multiple sclerosis.

The gene calls are TRBV6-5 and TRBJ1-6; D remains ambiguous. Germline CDR1 is MNHEY and CDR2 is SVGAGI. The CDR3 consists of 13 residues. Trimming shortened V by 2 bases and J by 7 bases, and 6 bases separated the two germline ends. CDR3 DNA: TGTGCCAGCAGTTACAGAGTCAATTCACCCCTCCACTTT. Amino acid sequence: CASSYRVNSPLHF.

This clonotype came up a few times. This chain joins TRBV5-6 and TRBJ1-2; no reliable D call. Germline V lookup: CDR1 SGHDT, CDR2 YYEEEE. V was cut by 1 base and J by 9 bases, with 16 bases left in between. The CDR3 is 14 residues long. The CDR3 sequence is CASSLLGSMSSYTF. The DNA for the CDR3 is TGTGCCAGCAGCTTGTTAGGGTCTATGTCGAGCTACACCTTC. Supplemented by reference TRBV5-6 and TRBJ1-2, the full variable domain reads DAGVTQSPTHLIKTRGQQVTLRCSPKSGHDTVSWYQQALGQGPQFIFQYYEEEERQRGNFPDRFSGHQFPNYSSELNVNALLLGDSALYLCASSLLGSMSSYTFGSGTRLTVV.

This chain uses TRBV7-9 with TRBJ2-5; D is ambiguous. The CDR3 length is 14 residues. Per the germline V gene, CDR1 is SEHNR and CDR2 is FQNEAQ (reference sequence). Trimming shortened V by 5 bases and J by 3 bases, and 13 bases separated the two germline ends. The CDR3 reads CASSPIGREETQYF. In DNA form, the CDR3 reads TGTGCCAGCAGCCCAATCGGAAGGGAAGAGACCCAGTACTTC.

This rearrangement joins TRBV20-1 to TRBJ2-7; D call uncertain. The CDR3 runs 11 residues. V was clipped by 1 base and J by 4 bases, with 5 bases between them. Germline CDR1 reads DFQATT; CDR2 reads SNEGSKA (reference sequence). This chain's CDR3 is CSARVLYEQYF. The DNA for the CDR3 is TGCAGTGCTAGAGTACTATACGAGCAGTACTTC.

The chain is built from TRBV20-1 and TRBJ2-3; D gene ambiguous. The CDR3 runs 11 residues. V was shortened by 5 bases and J by 3 bases, with 6 bases between the two germline ends. Germline V gene lookup returns CDR1 DFQATT and CDR2 SNEGSKA (reference sequence). The CDR3, as DNA: TGCAGTGCTGAGTGGACAGATACGCAGTATTTT. It translates to CSAEWTDTQYF.

The J gene is TRBJ2-1, the V gene TRBV7-2, with D uncertain. V was clipped by 7 bases and J by 1 base, with 11 bases between them. This CDR3 is built from 14 residues. The germline V gene has CDR1 SGHTA and CDR2 FQGNSA. CDR3 sequence (DNA): TGTGCCAGCACCGTTGAGATGTCCTACAATGAGCAGTTCTTC. This sequence encodes CASTVEMSYNEQFF.

CDR3 DNA: TGTGCCAGCCGCCAGTCGGGCACTGAAGCTTTCTTT. Translating it yields CASRQSGTEAFF. The V call is TRBV10-3, the J call TRBJ1-1, with D uncertain. V shed 10 bases and J shed 4 bases, with 13 bases lying between them. The CDR3 consists of 12 residues. CDR1 is ENHRY, CDR2 SYGVKD, per germline.

In its sample, this clonotype was seen a few times. The chain recombines TRBV5-1 with TRBJ2-1, with 8 positions matching TRBD1. In germline, CDR1 is SGHRS, CDR2 YFSETQ. The CDR3 extends over 15 amino acids. Germline trimming cut 5 bases from V and 8 bases from J; bases unmatched to any gene: 12. The CDR3 nucleotides are TGCGCCAGCAGGTCCGGGACAGGATTTGGGGATGAGCAGTTCTTC. The encoded protein is CASRSGTGFGDEQFF. Based on the CDR3 plus reference TRBV5-1 and TRBJ2-1, the full variable domain is KAGVTQTPRYLIKTRGQQVTLSCSPISGHRSVSWYQQTPGQGLQFLFEYFSETQRNKGNFPGRFSGRQFSNSRSEMNVSTLELGDSALYLCASRSGTGFGDEQFFGPGTRLTVL.

The CDR3 nucleotides read TGTGCCAGCAGCCCAGCATCGACACCTCGCACAGATACGCAGTATTTT. It encodes CASSPASTPRTDTQYF. This chain connects TRBV3-1 to TRBJ2-3; D is unclear. Germline values: CDR1 LGHDT, CDR2 YNNKEL (reference sequence). The V end was cut by 4 bases, the J end by 1 base, with 15 bases between. The length of the CDR3 is 16 residues.

The gene calls are TRBV9 and TRBJ2-7; 7 bases map to TRBD1. The J call is doubtful: the DNA matches TRBJ2-4 better. This CDR3 has 16 amino acids. CDR1 and CDR2 (germline): SGDLS, YYNGEE. The CDR3 loop is CASSVAAGQAYGIQYF. CDR3 sequence (DNA): TGTGCCAGCAGCGTAGCCGCTGGACAGGCTTACGGCATTCAGTACTTC.

This clonotype was observed a handful of times. This chain joins TRBV6-4 and TRBJ2-1, with D uncertain. The CDR3 loop spans 13 amino acids. CDR1 is MRHNA, CDR2 SNTAGT, per germline. V was cut by 4 bases and J by 9 bases, with 13 bases left in between. This CDR3 is CASSGTHGGEQFF. CDR3 DNA: TGTGCCAGCAGTGGGACCCACGGCGGTGAGCAGTTCTTC.

As regards this clonotype: Sequence at one end of the junction differs from germline and may be a read error. The V and J genes are TRBV7-3 and TRBJ2-2; tentatively, D is TRBD2 (5 bases). This CDR3 comprises 16 residues. The germline V gene has CDR1 SGHTA and CDR2 FQGTGA. CDR3 amino acids: CACSADTGTNTGELFF. The CDR3 DNA reads TGTGCCTGCAGCGCCGATACCGGGACGAACACCGGGGAGCTGTTTTTT. The entire variable domain, with the rest obtained from reference TRBV7-3 and TRBJ2-2, is as follows: GAGVSQTPSNKVTEKGKYVELRCDPISGHTALYWYRQSLGQGPEFLIYFQGTGAADDSGLPNDRFFAVRPEGSVSTLKIQRTERGDSAVYLCACSADTGTNTGELFFGEGSRLTVL.

The chain combines TRBV3-1 with TRBJ1-3; D call uncertain. The CDR3 extends over 16 amino acids. The germline gives CDR1 LGHDT, CDR2 YNNKEL (reference sequence). The V and J ends lost 1 base and 0 bases respectively, with 10 bases between them. The CDR3 is CASSQVMAASGNTIYF. The CDR3 DNA reads as TGTGCCAGCAGCCAAGTAATGGCAGCCTCTGGAAACACCATATATTTT.

This CDR3 reads CATSKRGGRVDTEAFF. CDR3 in DNA: TGTGCCACCAGCAAGCGGGGGGGGCGTGTGGACACTGAAGCTTTCTTT. The chain employs TRBV15 and TRBJ1-1; tentative D call: TRBD1 (6 bases). The CDR3 runs 16 residues. The V gene lost 4 bases and the J gene lost 3 bases, with 18 bases spanning the gap. CDR1 LNHNV and CDR2 YYDKDF come from the germline V gene (reference sequence).

The chain links TRBV2 to TRBJ2-3; 10 nucleotides line up with TRBD2. The CDR3 has 18 residues. After removal of 6 bases from V and 2 bases from J, the junction contained 14 bases not matched to a gene. Germline assignment: CDR1 SNHLY and CDR2 FYNNEI. The CDR3 DNA reads TGTGCCAGCAGGAGTGTAGCGGGGGGTCCCACGGTCACAGATACGCAGTATTTT. Its translation: CASRSVAGGPTVTDTQYF.

The rearrangement links TRBV5-1 to TRBJ2-4; D is possibly TRBD1 or TRBD2 (6 bases each). Germline loops: CDR1 SGHRS, CDR2 YFSETQ. The CDR3 has 13 amino acids. V lost 5 bases, J lost 9 bases, and 15 bases lay in between. CDR3 sequence: CASRPTGAPIQYF. The CDR3 DNA reads as TGCGCCAGCAGGCCCACGGGGGCGCCCATTCAGTACTTC.

This chain uses TRBV4-1 with TRBJ2-7, with TRBD1 matching over 11 bases. Germline CDR1 and CDR2: MGHRA and YSYEKL. V shed 6 bases, J shed 6 bases, and the junction held 7 bases outside the gene matches. The CDR3 contains 14 residues. The CDR3 DNA is TGCGCCAGCAGGAGGACAGGGGGCGAGGGCGAGCAGTACTTC. Protein: CASRRTGGEGEQYF.

This chain links TRBV12-3 or TRBV12-4 with TRBJ2-3; 9 bases are a match to TRBD1. This CDR3 is 16 amino acids long. The V and J ends lost 3 bases and 6 bases, in that order; junction bases with no gene match: 10. CDR3 protein: CASSLTGGRFSDTQYF. DNA for the CDR3: TGTGCCAGCAGTTTGACAGGGGGGCGTTTTTCGGATACGCAGTATTTT.

The gene calls are TRBV4-1 and TRBJ2-1, with TRBD2 matching over 10 bases. CDR3 length: 17 residues. Trimming at V came to 0 bases and at J to 8 bases, leaving 10 bases not matched to a gene. Germline V gene lookup returns CDR1 MGHRA and CDR2 YSYEKL. For the CDR3, the DNA is TGCGCCAGCAGCCAAGATTCCGAGTCTAGCGGGAGTTATGAGCAGTTCTTC. Its translation is CASSQDSESSGSYEQFF.

V and J are TRBV29-1 and TRBJ2-7, with 9 bases that match TRBD1. Germline V gene data show CDR1 as SQVTM and CDR2 as ANQGSEA. The CDR3 runs 15 residues. The J segment lost 2 bases and the V segment lost 7 bases, leaving 12 bases of the junction unmatched. The CDR3 region is CSAGRGGTGTYEQYF. In nucleotides, the CDR3 is TGCAGCGCTGGCCGAGGGGGGACAGGGACCTACGAGCAGTACTTC.

This clonotype was observed a handful of times. The rearrangement joins TRBV6-6 to TRBJ1-2, with a weak D call TRBD1 (6 bases). The CDR3 loop spans 15 amino acids. From germline, CDR1 is MNHNY and CDR2 SVGAGI (reference sequence). The V end was cut by 8 bases, the J end by 5 bases, with 21 bases between. CDR3 nucleotide sequence: TGTGCCAGCTCCGGAGATGGGGGGCAAGGGTATGGCTACACCTTC. Protein product: CASSGDGGQGYGYTF.

V usage is TRBV9 and J usage is TRBJ2-1; D remains ambiguous. The CDR3 totals 14 residues. Germline values: CDR1 SGDLS, CDR2 YYNGEE. V was cut by 3 bases and J by 9 bases, with 16 bases left in between. The CDR3, as DNA: TGTGCCAGCAGCGCTCTCATAGGGCGCAGTGAGCAGTTCTTC. Encoded protein: CASSALIGRSEQFF.

The J gene is TRBJ2-3, the V gene TRBV5-1, with 11 bases identical to TRBD2. Germline assignment: CDR1 SGHRS and CDR2 YFSETQ. The CDR3 sequence is 15 residues long. V was clipped by 3 bases and J by 3 bases; unmatched bases: 3. The CDR3 bases are TGCGCCAGCAGCTATAGCGGGAGGGTGACAGATACGCAGTATTTT. Encoded protein: CASSYSGRVTDTQYF.

The chain joins TRBV13 to TRBJ2-4, with TRBD1 as a possible D gene (6 bases). The CDR3 spans 13 residues. The germline V gene has CDR1 PRHDT and CDR2 FYEKMQ (reference sequence). V was shortened by 0 bases and J by 6 bases, with 6 bases between the two germline ends. CDR3 coding DNA: TGTGCCAGCAGCTTAGGCAGGGGAAACATTCAGTACTTC. Residues: CASSLGRGNIQYF.

The rearrangement joins TRBV4-1 to TRBJ2-7, with 10 bases fitting TRBD1. The CDR3 is 17 amino acids. Germline V lookup: CDR1 MGHRA, CDR2 YSYEKL. The junction had 8 bases not matched to a gene; V was cut back by 2 bases and J by 1 base. The CDR3 nucleotides are TGCGCCAGCAGCCAATTAGACAGGGGGCGGACTTCCTACGAGCAGTACTTC. Protein sequence: CASSQLDRGRTSYEQYF.

V usage is TRBV10-3 and J usage is TRBJ2-5; 8 nucleotides agree with TRBD1. V shed 4 bases, J shed 5 bases, and the junction held 6 bases outside the gene matches. The CDR3 is 14 residues long. Germline values: CDR1 ENHRY, CDR2 SYGVKD. Here the CDR3 reads CAISASGGEETQYF. In DNA, the CDR3 is TGTGCCATCAGTGCCTCAGGGGGCGAGGAGACCCAGTACTTC.

A note on this clonotype: Given the absence of the conserved phenylalanine or tryptophan at the CDR3 end, a read error is likely. The chain uses TRBV20-1 and TRBJ1-5, with D possibly matching TRBD1 (5 bases). Trimming cost V 0 bases and J 7 bases, with 7 bases left between them. Germline CDR1 reads DFQATT; CDR2 reads SNEGSKA (reference sequence). The CDR3 totals 12 residues. CDR3 sequence: CSARDGGQPQHL. CDR3 DNA: TGCAGTGCTAGAGATGGGGGGCAGCCCCAGCATTTG.